Following are 2 T cell receptor beta chains from one sample sequenced in a study of patients and donors after allogeneic stem cell transplantation. TCRdb used MiXCR to reprocess the RT-PCR reads, holding one entry per CDR3 protein. Of about 960,000 distinct CDR3 sequences listed, about 20% are singletons. Sequencing input: blood, either unsorted or a sorted T cell fraction (not recorded which). All receptors come from a human donor who was either an allogeneic HSCT recipient or a stem cell or donor lymphocyte infusion donor (not recorded which). It is not recorded whose cells these are; they may come from a transplant donor.

CDR3 sequence (DNA): TGTGCCACCAATCAGGACAGGGGGTACACTGAAGCTTTCTTT. Its protein product is CATNQDRGYTEAFF. The chain recombines TRBV5-5 with TRBJ1-1; 10 bases map to TRBD1. Germline V lookup: CDR1 SGHKS, CDR2 YYEKEE (reference sequence). J gave up 3 bases and V 9 bases, and 8 bases lay outside the gene matches. The length of the CDR3 is 14 residues.

The chain carries TRBV20-1 and TRBJ2-1; D ambiguous. From germline, CDR1 is DFQATT and CDR2 SNEGSKA (reference sequence). This CDR3 is built from 15 residues. V lost 0 bases and J lost 6, with 15 bases in between. CDR3 sequence: CSARDPWSSSNEQFF. The CDR3, as DNA: TGCAGTGCTAGAGATCCCTGGAGTAGCTCCAATGAGCAGTTCTTC.